This T cell receptor beta chain emerged from a study of lymphopenia after photon versus proton radiotherapy (dated by TCRdb to the late 2010s). Broadly, across the study: The study compared the immunological effects of photon versus proton radiation therapy in patients with gastrointestinal tumors who developed high-grade lymphopenia. A cohort of some 22 patients with gastrointestinal tumors who received either photon or proton therapy and subsequently developed lymphopenia was included. The goal of the study was to characterize the differences between the two radiation modalities in how they affect the immune system.

Library preparation was by the immunoSEQ multiplex PCR assay. T cell repertoires were profiled by deep sequencing of rearranged TCR beta loci, alongside multiparametric flow cytometry. TCRdb holds this immuneACCESS table with in-frame rearrangements only. Some clones are missing; in checked studies, unresolved V genes explain under half, and the rest has no known cause. This sample lists roughly 150,000 clones; 75% to 90% were detected once. The ten largest account for around 4.5% of the sample. From a lookup of the germline V gene, CDR1 and CDR2 are MDHEN and SYDVKM. The CDR3 numbers 16 residues from cysteine through phenylalanine. CDR3 DNA is the only sequence kept; it has 48 bases, read in frame from the first base. Cut back by 6 bases and 0 bases, the V and J ends lie 15 bases apart. Points on this clone: Its antigen is currently not known. Base qualities are missing; no much larger clone stands one base away.

Paper-wide results and their limitations: After the lymphocyte count nadir, repertoires from photon-treated patients showed oligoclonal expansion, particularly of CD8+ Temra cells, and this expansion drove the decline in diversity. Proton-treated patients stayed relatively stable during treatment, while photon-treated patients lost naive T cells and TCR diversity and gained effector/memory populations. Among patients across the cohort who died, overall survival time showed an inverse correlation with a larger post-nadir drop in TCR diversity. The survival association was assessed only in patients who died, and better survival with proton therapy was presented by the authors as a possibility rather than a demonstrated result.

The sample consisted of peripheral blood, taken from a patient treated with photon-based radiotherapy. The sequence links TRBV28 to TRBJ1-5; the D gene cannot be resolved reliably. This receptor was taken from a man in his fifties or sixties with gastric cancer. CDR3 sequence: CASRSDKYFSNQPQHF. The DNA is as follows: TGTGCCAGCAGGTCTGACAAGTACTTTAGCAATCAGCCCCAGCATTTT. The variable domain in full, with residues beyond the CDR3 obtained from the reference TRBV28 and TRBJ1-5 genes, is DVKVTQSSRYLVKRTGEKVFLECVQDMDHENMFWYRQDPGLGLRLIYFSYDVKMKEKGDIPEGYSVSREKKERFSLILESASTNQTSMYLCASRSDKYFSNQPQHFGDGTRLSIL.